Detailed here is one T cell receptor (beta chain). Trimming shortened V by 5 bases and J by 5 bases, and 16 bases separated the two germline ends. The CDR3 runs to 15 residues. CDR1 and CDR2 (germline): SNHLY, FYNNEI. This entry is derived from a study of blood T cell repertoires in COVID-19. Whole-study context: PBMCs, B-cell-depleted T cells, or T cells provided the cDNA or gDNA that made up the material.

Per the original methods: Researchers report that nucleated cell counts were estimated from reference gene primer amplification. Profiling relied on immunoSEQ multiplex PCR, and the TCRdb table lists in-frame clones only, not all of them. That table furnishes V, J and clone size, whereas the DNA furnished D and trimming. The sample records 100,000 or so clones, about 77% being singletons. The chain uses TRBV2 and TRBJ2-1; possibly TRBD2 for D (7 bases). The sample was peripheral blood. The source of this sequence is a woman between 65 and 79 years old with acute or convalescent COVID-19. CDR3 region: CASSPLRGTNNEQFF. The CDR3 bases are TGTGCCAGCAGTCCCTTGCGGGGGACAAACAATGAGCAGTTCTTC.